This T cell receptor beta chain appears in the sequencing data of a study of T cells after yellow fever vaccination. This clonotype came up many times. TCRdb processed the 5' RACE reads anew with MiXCR; each CDR3 protein has one entry. The table lists about 510,000 distinct CDR3 sequences, less than 25% of them singletons. Germline CDR1 reads SGHTA; CDR2 reads FQGNSA. The length of the CDR3 is 13 residues. V dropped 3 bases and J dropped 4 bases, with 7 bases sitting between them. The J gene is TRBJ2-1, the V gene TRBV7-2; either TRBD1 or TRBD2 may supply D (5 bases each). This TCR was recovered from a man younger than 30 who received the YFV17D yellow fever vaccine. Specimen: PBMCs, collected about 20 days after the first yellow fever vaccination. The CDR3 DNA follows: TGTGCCAGCAGCTTCGAGGGGTACAATGAGCAGTTCTTC. Translated, it gives CASSFEGYNEQFF. The full variable domain, with the rest looked up from reference TRBV7-2 and TRBJ2-1, is GAGVSQSPSNKVTEKGKDVELRCDPISGHTALYWYRQSLGQGLEFLIYFQGNSAPDKSGLPSDRFSAERTGGSVSTLTIQRTQQEDSAVYLCASSFEGYNEQFFGPGTRLTVL.